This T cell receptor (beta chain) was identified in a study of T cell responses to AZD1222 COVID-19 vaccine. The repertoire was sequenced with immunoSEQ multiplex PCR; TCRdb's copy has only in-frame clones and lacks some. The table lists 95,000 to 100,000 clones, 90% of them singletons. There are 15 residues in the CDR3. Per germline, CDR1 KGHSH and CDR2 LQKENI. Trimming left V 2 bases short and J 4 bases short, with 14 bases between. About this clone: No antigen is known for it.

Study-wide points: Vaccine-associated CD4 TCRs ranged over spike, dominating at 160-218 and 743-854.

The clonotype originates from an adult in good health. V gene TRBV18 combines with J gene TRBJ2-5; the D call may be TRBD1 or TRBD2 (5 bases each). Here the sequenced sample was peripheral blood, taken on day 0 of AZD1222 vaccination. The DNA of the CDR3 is TGTGCCAGCTCACCAAAAATCGAGGGGCGAGAGACCCAGTACTTC. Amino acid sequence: CASSPKIEGRETQYF.